Shown below are 22 T cell receptor beta chains from a single sample sequenced in a study of technical replicates of blood from a few donors. Libraries were prepared by immunoSEQ multiplex PCR; TCRdb keeps only in-frame clonotypes and omits some of them. The table includes about 75,000 clones, about 97% detected once. The sequenced material came from T cells isolated from PBMCs. These receptor sequences come from a human donor in good health.

A single count supports this clone. The chain uses TRBV11-2 and TRBJ2-5, with D possibly TRBD2 on 6 matching bases. Trimming removed 7 bases at V and 4 bases at J, with 13 bases between. The germline V gene has CDR1 SGHAT and CDR2 FQNNGV. This CDR3 is built from 13 residues. The CDR3 protein is CASIGRAGETQYF. The CDR3 DNA sequence: TGTGCCAGCATAGGTAGAGCGGGAGAGACCCAGTACTTC.

This chain connects TRBV18 to TRBJ2-7, with 7 positions matching TRBD2. From germline, CDR1 is KGHSH and CDR2 LQKENI. The CDR3 has 16 residues. V dropped 3 bases and J dropped 6; count of bases not matched to a gene: 14. The CDR3 region is CASSPSGGSPLGEQYF. DNA of the CDR3: TGTGCCAGCTCACCGTCGGGGGGATCTCCTCTTGGCGAGCAGTACTTC.

This clone was picked up one time. The V call is TRBV29-1, the J call TRBJ2-7; TRBD2 is a possible D gene (6 bases). The germline V gene encodes CDR1 SQVTM and CDR2 ANQGSEA. The CDR3 runs to 13 residues. Between the trimmed V and J ends, which lost 6 bases and 4 bases, there was a span of 16 bases. CDR3 protein: CSVGLAGRYEQYF. The CDR3, as DNA: TGCAGCGTGGGTCTTGCAGGGAGGTACGAGCAGTACTTC.

The chain links TRBV6-5 to TRBJ2-5, with D unresolved. Trimming stripped 2 bases from V and 4 bases from J, with 5 bases between. Looked up from germline, CDR1 is MNHEY and CDR2 is SVGAGI. This CDR3 has 12 residues. The DNA for the CDR3 is TGTGCCAGCAGTTACACCGGAGAGACCCAGTACTTC. Translation: CASSYTGETQYF.

V usage is TRBV2 and J usage is TRBJ2-7; 9 nucleotides align to TRBD1. The CDR3 covers 12 residues. Germline CDR1 SNHLY, CDR2 FYNNEI. With V trimmed by 6 bases and J by 6 bases, 3 bases remained unmatched. CDR3 loop: CASSGQGFEQYF. The CDR3 DNA sequence: TGTGCCAGCAGCGGACAGGGGTTCGAGCAGTACTTC.

This rearrangement joins TRBV15 to TRBJ1-2, with 9 bases that match TRBD1. The CDR3 has 13 residues. Germline loops: CDR1 LNHNV, CDR2 YYDKDF (reference sequence). The trim removed 4 bases at V and 8 bases at J, leaving 5 bases unmatched. CDR3 residues: CATSTWTGEGYTF. CDR3 nucleotide sequence: TGTGCCACCAGCACCTGGACAGGGGAGGGCTACACCTTC.

This chain joins TRBV30 and TRBJ2-6; D is perhaps TRBD1 (6 bases). Germline-derived CDR1 and CDR2 are GTSNPN and SVGIG (reference sequence). Trimming took 1 base from V and 3 from J, leaving 10 bases between them. The CDR3 length is 15 residues. The CDR3 DNA follows: TGTGCCTGGAGTGGGCAGGGGCTTGGGGCCAACGTCCTGACTTTC. This sequence encodes CAWSGQGLGANVLTF.

This chain joins TRBV29-1 and TRBJ2-7, with D tentatively TRBD2 (6 bases). The V and J ends lost 5 bases and 0 bases respectively, with 14 bases between them. The CDR3 sequence is 14 residues long. CDR1 is SQVTM and CDR2 is ANQGSEA in the germline V gene. CDR3 region: CSVCPGLSSYEQYF. The CDR3 coding sequence is TGCAGCGTTTGCCCGGGACTGAGCTCCTACGAGCAGTACTTC.

The chain joins TRBV5-1 to TRBJ2-7; the D gene is possibly TRBD2 (6 bases). CDR1 and CDR2 from the germline V gene are SGHRS and YFSETQ. Trimming pared 3 bases from V and 2 bases from J, leaving 12 bases between. The CDR3 runs 14 residues. The CDR3 DNA is TGCGCCAGCAGCTGGAGGGTGGCGGCCTACGAGCAGTACTTC. Its translation: CASSWRVAAYEQYF.

The rearrangement links TRBV27 to TRBJ2-1; no clear D gene. The germline V and J ends were trimmed by 1 base and 0 bases, with 4 bases remaining between them. The germline gives CDR1 MNHEY, CDR2 SMNVEV (reference sequence). This CDR3 region has 14 residues. In DNA form, the CDR3 reads TGTGCCAGCAGTTTATTTAGCTCCTACAATGAGCAGTTCTTC. Encoded protein: CASSLFSSYNEQFF.

V and J are TRBV18 and TRBJ1-1, with 8 bases lining up with TRBD1. Germline V lookup: CDR1 KGHSH, CDR2 LQKENI. The CDR3 consists of 16 residues. V lost 7 bases, J lost 0 bases, and 10 bases stayed unmatched. The CDR3 DNA reads as TGTGCCAGCTTAGCCAGGACAGGGTTGTTGAACACTGAAGCTTTCTTT. This gives the protein CASLARTGLLNTEAFF.

Here the CDR3 reads CASSLAGQSSYEQYF. The CDR3 nucleotides are TGTGCCAGCAGCTTAGCGGGACAGTCCTCCTACGAGCAGTACTTC. The genes are TRBV11-2 and TRBJ2-7; TRBD1 aligns across 7 bases. The CDR3 spans 15 residues. Trimming removed 1 base from V and 0 bases from J; junction bases left unmatched: 3. Germline V lookup: CDR1 SGHAT, CDR2 FQNNGV.

Only one count was recorded for this clone. This chain links TRBV11-2 with TRBJ2-7; tentative D call: TRBD1 (6 bases). This CDR3 has 17 residues. Germline V gene lookup returns CDR1 SGHAT and CDR2 FQNNGV. Trimming took off 2 bases at V and 3 bases at J, with 20 bases between the two ends. CDR3 sequence (DNA): TGTGCCAGCAGCTTAATAGGGCAGGGGAGCCGGCACTACGAGCAGTACTTC. It is translated as CASSLIGQGSRHYEQYF. Supplemented by reference TRBV11-2 and TRBJ2-7, the full variable domain reads EAGVAQSPRYKIIEKRQSVAFWCNPISGHATLYWYQQILGQGPKLLIQFQNNGVVDDSQLPKDRFSAERLKGVDSTLKIQPAKLEDSAVYLCASSLIGQGSRHYEQYFGPGTRLTVT.

The V and J genes are TRBV4-2 and TRBJ2-3; no clear D. Germline V gives CDR1 LGHNA, CDR2 YNFKEQ. This CDR3 contains 13 residues. Trimming left V 0 bases short and J 4 bases short, with 5 bases between. CDR3 in amino acids: CASSQDSPDTQYF. The CDR3 DNA follows: TGTGCCAGCAGCCAAGATAGTCCAGATACGCAGTATTTT.

The chain is built from TRBV11-3 and TRBJ1-1; TRBD1 matches 8 bases. The CDR3 has 16 amino acids. Germline values: CDR1 SGHNT, CDR2 YENEEA. J was trimmed by 3 bases and V by 1 base; bases with no gene match: 7. The CDR3 region has the DNA TGTGCCAGCAGCTTAGGGGGGGGACAGGTTTACACTGAAGCTTTCTTT. It yields the protein CASSLGGGQVYTEAFF.

The chain employs TRBV7-9 and TRBJ2-7, with TRBD1 identical over 7 bases. The germline V gene encodes CDR1 SEHNR and CDR2 FQNEAQ (reference sequence). J gave up 3 bases and V 4 bases, and 9 bases lay outside the gene matches. This CDR3 spans 15 amino acids. The CDR3 sequence is CASSSTGTALYEQYF. CDR3 nucleotides: TGTGCCAGCAGCTCGACCGGGACAGCCCTCTACGAGCAGTACTTC.

The CDR3 here is CASREEGWVPEAFF. As DNA, the CDR3 is TGTGCCAGCAGGGAGGAGGGTTGGGTTCCTGAAGCTTTCTTT. The rearrangement links TRBV27 to TRBJ1-1; D gene uncertain. V was cut by 6 bases and J by 6 bases, with 17 bases left in between. The CDR3 has 14 residues. The germline V gene encodes CDR1 MNHEY and CDR2 SMNVEV (reference sequence).

V gene TRBV19 combines with J gene TRBJ1-2; no firm D call. The CDR3 contains 14 residues. V was trimmed by 7 bases and J by 8 bases, leaving 20 bases between them. The V gene's germline CDR1 is LNHDA and CDR2 SQIVND (reference sequence). Here the CDR3 DNA reads TGTGCCAGTAAGAAGCAAACCCTACTTCGCGGCTACACCTTC. This translates into CASKKQTLLRGYTF.

The CDR3 spells CASSPYRAPTGELFF. The CDR3 DNA sequence: TGTGCCAGCAGCCCCTACAGGGCCCCCACCGGGGAGCTGTTTTTT. The V and J genes are TRBV5-6 and TRBJ2-2, with a possible D match to TRBD1 (6 bases). Germline CDR1 reads SGHDT; CDR2 reads YYEEEE. Trimming pared 4 bases from V and 4 bases from J, leaving 14 bases between. The CDR3 extends over 15 amino acids.

The V call is TRBV5-1, the J call TRBJ2-1; 9 bases match TRBD1. V shed 4 bases, J shed 5 bases, and the junction held 10 bases outside the gene matches. The CDR3 extends over 16 amino acids. The V gene's germline CDR1 is SGHRS and CDR2 YFSETQ. CDR3 protein: CASSGTGGIVDNEQFF. Written as DNA, the CDR3 is TGCGCCAGCAGCGGAACAGGGGGCATCGTGGACAATGAGCAGTTCTTC.

As concerns this clone: One end of the junction varies from germline; a read error may be responsible. The chain couples TRBV18 to TRBJ2-6, with a tentative D call TRBD1 (6 bases). Per the germline V gene, CDR1 is KGHSH and CDR2 is LQKENI. The CDR3 is 13 residues long. CDR3 DNA sequence: TGTGCCAGCTCACCACTCCGGTTCGACAGGCCTCCTTTC. Translated: CASSPLRFDRPPF. Using reference TRBV18 and TRBJ2-6 for the parts outside the CDR3, the full variable domain is NAGVMQNPRHLVRRRGQEARLRCSPMKGHSHVYWYRQLPEEGLKFMVYLQKENIIDESGMPKERFSAEFPKEGPSILRIQQVVRGDSAAYFCASSPLRFDRPPFGAGSRLTVL.

This clone has only one observation. The V and J genes are TRBV29-1 and TRBJ1-1; the match to TRBD1 covers 10 bases. Germline CDR1 and CDR2: SQVTM and ANQGSEA. The CDR3 spans 17 residues. Trimming took 4 bases from V and 0 from J; bases not matched to a gene: 11. CDR3 loop: CSVARRDRGPVNTEAFF. In DNA form, the CDR3 reads TGCAGCGTTGCTCGGAGGGACAGGGGTCCAGTGAACACTGAAGCTTTCTTT.